This paragraph reports one T cell receptor (beta chain). The repertoire was sequenced with immunoSEQ multiplex PCR; TCRdb's copy has only in-frame clones and lacks some. Among some 110,000 clones listed, more than 80% were seen once. The data originate from a study of radiotherapy plus CTLA-4 blockade in lung cancer. As for the study in general: Objective response rate was around 20%; disease control rate, 25% to 35%.

Trimming removed 2 bases at V and 0 bases at J, with 7 bases between. The germline V gene has CDR1 ENHRY and CDR2 SYGVKD. CDR3 size: 15 residues. The specimen was peripheral blood, collected from a patient treated with radiotherapy plus ipilimumab. The V gene is TRBV10-3, the J gene TRBJ2-2; no clear D. The clonotype originates from a human donor with non-small cell lung cancer that progressed on radiotherapy plus ipilimumab. CDR3 bases: TGTGCCATCAGTGAGGGGCAGGCGAACACCGGGGAGCTGTTTTTT. It encodes CAISEGQANTGELFF.